This T cell receptor beta chain was captured by sequencing in a study of CD8 T cells in Susac syndrome (dated by TCRdb to the late 2010s). For the study in its entirety: Of the Susac syndrome patients who were sequenced, six had clinically active disease and eight were in clinical remission. At the time of blood withdrawal, Susac syndrome patients were either therapy-naive, taking corticosteroids (with some also receiving IVIg), or on IVIg alone. Whether CD8+ T cell activation and differentiation in Susac syndrome was antigen driven was tested using repertoire sequencing. Overall study outcomes, separate from this receptor: The CD4+ T cell repertoire of patients with Susac syndrome showed no detectable clonal expansion. The study acknowledged that relatively few individuals were included in the TCR sequencing and HLA analysis.

Worth noting for this clonotype: No cognate antigen has been identified for it. Base qualities are not provided; no much larger clone lies one nucleotide away.

Peripheral blood CD8+ and CD4+ T cells from healthy donors, Susac syndrome patients and multiple sclerosis patients were profiled by high-throughput TCR beta sequencing. The Susac syndrome patients fulfilled recently defined diagnostic criteria for either definite or probable disease. Bulk CD8+ and CD4+ T cells were purified by magnetic negative isolation, while CD8+ TEMRA cells were enriched using FACS. Blood was collected in EDTA tubes and processed within 24 hours, with PBMCs isolated through density gradient centrifugation. PBMCs intended for TCR sequencing were cryopreserved in liquid nitrogen and were subsequently thawed in a 37 degrees C water bath. The sorted or isolated CD4+, CD8+ and CD8+ TEMRA cells had a purity of 90% or higher. At the junction V is shortened by 5 bases and J by 5 bases, with 9 bases in between. Including the terminal cysteine and phenylalanine, the CDR3 comprises 12 residues. The retained sequence is limited to the CDR3, 36 bases, with the frame set at the first base. CDR1 and CDR2 are drawn from the germline V gene (reference sequence): LNHDA, SQIVND.

RNA was extracted using the RNeasy kit, and roughly 0.5 to 1 ug of the RNA was reverse transcribed with random hexamers. The immunoSEQ multiplex PCR assay, which covers 54 Vbeta and 13 Jbeta segments, was used to amplify TCR beta CDR3 regions. Bias from PCR amplification was corrected by using a synthetic template baseline for primer optimization and for computational correction. The original methods were these. Reads were assigned to V, D and J genes according to IMGT and analyzed in immunoSEQ Analyzer, with only productive sequences retained. Clonality was computed as one minus Shannon entropy normalized by log2 of the number of productive unique sequences. Public and private clones were assessed among the 100 most prevalent clones of each patient and control. Susac-specific clones were defined as absent from healthy and MS cohorts, 1052 published viral clones and other ImmuneACCESS disease sequences. TCRdb passed the public sequencing reads through fastp at Q25 and MiXCR, retaining productive beta sequences. Each CDR3 protein gets just one entry, which takes the most common genes and DNA from the rows behind it. The V and J calls and clone size come from TCRdb's table, not from the authors' own analysis. The sample table holds 140,000 or so distinct CDR3 sequences, of which nearly 97% were seen once. 0.084% of the sample lies in the top ten.

This receptor was identified in a human donor with Susac syndrome. The chain is encoded by TRBV19 joined to TRBJ1-2; 5 matching bases give a weak D call of TRBD1. Material: CD4+ T cells from PBMCs. Read as DNA, the sequence is TGTGCCAGTAGTTACAGGAGTTATGGCTACACCTTC. The encoded protein is CASSYRSYGYTF.